A single sample gave rise to the 30 T cell receptor beta chains below, sequenced in a study of cytomegalovirus exposure and HLA in healthy donors. Use of 60 Vbeta and 13 Jbeta primers characterized the PCR. Clones were read by immunoSEQ multiplex PCR, and TCRdb kept only the in-frame ones, dropping some. Altogether some 170,000 clones are present, 60% to 85% being singletons, with the ten largest covering approximately 3.1%. The specimen was PBMCs. Receptor source: a woman aged 50 to 65 in good health and CMV-seropositive.

The J gene is TRBJ2-4, the V gene TRBV7-9; TRBD2 matches 7 bases. Germline CDR1 and CDR2: SEHNR and FQNEAQ (reference sequence). The CDR3 consists of 13 residues. V lost 11 bases and J lost 7; bases outside the gene matches: 11. This CDR3 is CAGGGSLGNIQYF. In DNA form, the CDR3 reads TGTGCCGGGGGGGGGTCCCTAGGGAACATTCAGTACTTC.

The chain combines TRBV19 with TRBJ1-1; unclear D gene. Trimming removed 0 bases at V and 2 bases at J, with 4 bases between. Germline CDR1 reads LNHDA; CDR2 reads SQIVND (reference sequence). This CDR3 spans 13 amino acids. In DNA form, the CDR3 reads TGTGCCAGTAGTATAGATCTAAACACTGAAGCTTTCTTT. Translation gives CASSIDLNTEAFF.

With respect to this clone: One end of the junction does not line up with germline, which may come from a read error. The rearrangement links TRBV11-1 to TRBJ2-1; D not certain. Germline CDR1 reads SGHAT; CDR2 reads FQDESV (reference sequence). CDR3 length equals 15 residues. Here the CDR3 DNA reads TGTGCCAGCAGTTTAGACTGGAGCTCCTACAATGAGCAGTTCTTC. Translation: CASSLDWSSYNEQFF. Based on the CDR3 plus reference TRBV11-1 and TRBJ2-1, the full variable domain is EAEVAQSPRYKITEKSQAVAFWCDPISGHATLYWYRQILGQGPELLVQFQDESVVDDSQLPKDRFSAERLKGVDSTLKIQPAELGDSAMYLCASSLDWSSYNEQFFGPGTRLTVL.

In this sample, this clone turned up a few times. The chain couples TRBV7-3 to TRBJ1-1, with 8 bases lining up with TRBD1. CDR1 is SGHTA, CDR2 FQGTGA, per germline. Unmatched junction bases numbered 7, after V lost 4 bases and J lost 12 bases. This CDR3 spans 12 amino acids. The CDR3 region is CASSSLDREPFF. CDR3 DNA sequence: TGTGCCAGCAGCTCATTGGACAGGGAACCTTTCTTT.

This clone was seen a few times. The rearrangement uses TRBV6-6 and TRBJ1-2; TRBD1 aligns across 10 bases. V dropped 6 bases and J dropped 5; count of bases not matched to a gene: 9. The CDR3 has 15 amino acids. Looked up from germline, CDR1 is MNHNY and CDR2 is SVGAGI (reference sequence). The CDR3 nucleotides read TGTGCCAGCAGGAGTAAGGGGACAGGGGCGTATGGCTACACCTTC. Translated: CASRSKGTGAYGYTF.

The chain is built from TRBV5-1 and TRBJ2-1; 7 bases agree with TRBD2. Germline-derived CDR1 and CDR2 are SGHRS and YFSETQ. V trimming: 2 bases; J trimming: 4 bases; junction bases outside the gene matches: 24. The CDR3 runs to 21 residues. CDR3 coding DNA: TGCGCCAGCAGCTTCATCCTCCCAGGGCAGAGACTAGCCGGGATGTACAATGAGCAGTTCTTC. Translation: CASSFILPGQRLAGMYNEQFF.

V gene TRBV7-8 combines with J gene TRBJ2-2; D is uncertain. The CDR3 sequence is 17 residues long. The germline V gene has CDR1 SGHVS and CDR2 FQNEAQ. V was trimmed by 3 bases and J by 0 bases, leaving 14 bases between them. CDR3 in DNA: TGTGCCAGCAGCTTCCCAGATCATTACGCGAACACCGGGGAGCTGTTTTTT. Its protein product is CASSFPDHYANTGELFF. Combining the CDR3 with reference TRBV7-8 and TRBJ2-2 gives the whole variable domain GAGVSQSPRYKVAKRGQDVALRCDPISGHVSLFWYQQALGQGPEFLTYFQNEAQLDKSGLPSDRFFAERPEGSVSTLKIQRTQQEDSAVYLCASSFPDHYANTGELFFGEGSRLTVL.

This clone came up a few times. The chain's CDR3 is CASSRSLRTEAFF. The CDR3 DNA reads as TGTGCCAGTAGTCGTTCCTTGCGCACTGAAGCTTTCTTT. The V gene is TRBV19, the J gene TRBJ1-1, with D unresolved. The CDR3 loop spans 13 amino acids. V gave up 5 bases and J gave up 4 bases, with 11 bases separating them. Looked up from germline, CDR1 is LNHDA and CDR2 is SQIVND (reference sequence). The whole variable domain, filled in from reference TRBV19 and TRBJ1-1, reads DGGITQSPKYLFRKEGQNVTLSCEQNLNHDAMYWYRQDPGQGLRLIYYSQIVNDFQKGDIAEGYSVSREKKESFPLTVTSAQKNPTAFYLCASSRSLRTEAFFGQGTRLTVV.

For this clone: The sample holds other DNA sequences that translate to the same CDR3. The CDR3 loop is CASSPLTGSYNEQFF. In nucleotides, the CDR3 is TGTGCCAGCTCACCCCTGACAGGGTCCTACAATGAGCAGTTCTTC. The chain couples TRBV18 to TRBJ2-1; 7 nucleotides line up with TRBD1. The length of the CDR3 is 15 residues. Germline V CDR1 and CDR2: KGHSH, LQKENI. The J segment lost 1 base and the V segment lost 3 bases, leaving 3 bases of the junction unmatched.

This chain uses TRBV7-8 with TRBJ2-7; 7 positions agree with TRBD1. CDR3 length equals 13 residues. Germline trimming cut 10 bases from V and 3 bases from J; bases unmatched to any gene: 9. Germline V CDR1 and CDR2: SGHVS, FQNEAQ. The CDR3 bases are TGTGCCACCTCGACAGGGCCCGACTACGAGCAGTACTTC. Translating gives CATSTGPDYEQYF. The full variable domain, with the rest looked up from reference TRBV7-8 and TRBJ2-7, is GAGVSQSPRYKVAKRGQDVALRCDPISGHVSLFWYQQALGQGPEFLTYFQNEAQLDKSGLPSDRFFAERPEGSVSTLKIQRTQQEDSAVYLCATSTGPDYEQYFGPGTRLTVT.

J is TRBJ2-1 and V is TRBV5-1; 12 bases agree with TRBD2. Germline V gene data show CDR1 as SGHRS and CDR2 as YFSETQ. V was clipped by 7 bases and J by 9 bases; unmatched bases: 8. The CDR3 is 14 residues long. CDR3 loop: CASRNGLAGTEQFF. The CDR3, as DNA: TGCGCCAGCCGGAACGGACTAGCGGGGACTGAGCAGTTCTTC.

The chain has TRBV6-1 and TRBJ2-1; 9 positions match TRBD1. The trim removed 5 bases at V and 7 bases at J, leaving 6 bases unmatched. This CDR3 has 14 residues. The germline gives CDR1 MNHNS, CDR2 SASEGT. CDR3 sequence (DNA): TGTGCCAGCAGTCGACAGGGGGTTGTTAATGAGCAGTTCTTC. It yields the protein CASSRQGVVNEQFF.

This clone was recorded a few times. The chain's CDR3 is CASSEQQTRPQHF. As DNA, the CDR3 is TGTGCCAGCAGTGAACAGCAGACACGGCCCCAGCATTTT. The gene calls are TRBV2 and TRBJ1-5; no clear D gene. V gave up 2 bases and J gave up 9 bases, with 11 bases separating them. In germline, CDR1 is SNHLY, CDR2 FYNNEI. CDR3 size: 13 residues.

The chain's CDR3 is CASSALGDGYTF. DNA of the CDR3: TGTGCCAGTAGTGCCCTGGGCGATGGCTACACCTTC. The chain joins TRBV19 to TRBJ1-2, with D unresolved. V shed 5 bases and J shed 6 bases, with 10 bases lying between them. The CDR3 loop spans 12 amino acids. The V gene's germline CDR1 is LNHDA and CDR2 SQIVND (reference sequence).

The J gene is TRBJ1-5, the V gene TRBV23-1; weak D call: TRBD1 (5 bases). TRBV23-1 is filed as an ORF, its function uncertain. The CDR3 has 14 residues. Trimming removed 4 bases at V and 5 bases at J, with 12 bases between. CDR3 sequence: CASSPQGFDQPQHF. The CDR3 region has the DNA TGCGCCAGCAGTCCTCAGGGTTTCGATCAGCCCCAGCATTTT.

The chain uses TRBV30 and TRBJ1-2; D is unresolved. Per germline, CDR1 GTSNPN and CDR2 SVGIG (reference sequence). The CDR3 is made up of 12 amino acids. The V end lost 2 bases, the J end lost 4 bases, and 8 bases lay between the germline ends. The CDR3: CAWSPSVYGYTF. DNA of the CDR3: TGTGCCTGGAGTCCCTCGGTCTATGGCTACACCTTC. The entire variable domain, with the rest obtained from reference TRBV30 and TRBJ1-2, is as follows: SQTIHQWPATLVQPVGSPLSLECTVEGTSNPNLYWYRQAAGRGLQLLFYSVGIGQISSEVPQNLSASRPQDRQFILSSKKLLLSDSGFYLCAWSPSVYGYTFGSGTRLTVV.

The chain has TRBV9 and TRBJ1-2; 7 nucleotides match TRBD1. Germline V CDR1 and CDR2: SGDLS, YYNGEE. The CDR3 length is 18 residues. Trimming removed 5 bases from V and 7 bases from J; junction bases left unmatched: 23. CDR3 sequence (DNA): TGTGCCAGCAGTGACACAGGGGCTCTATCACCAGGAGAGTCTGGCTACACCTTC. Amino acid sequence: CASSDTGALSPGESGYTF.

This clone is a singleton in its sample. V usage is TRBV2 and J usage is TRBJ1-1; a possible D gene is TRBD1 (6 bases). This CDR3 region has 12 residues. The germline V gene has CDR1 SNHLY and CDR2 FYNNEI. The ends were cut back, 8 bases at V and 3 bases at J, with 10 bases in the middle. The CDR3 bases are TGTGCCAGCGGTGGGGGGCACACTGAAGCTTTCTTT. As protein: CASGGGHTEAFF. Full variable domain (outside the CDR3, taken from reference TRBV2 and TRBJ1-1): EPEVTQTPSHQVTQMGQEVILRCVPISNHLYFYWYRQILGQKVEFLVSFYNNEISEKSEIFDDQFSVERPDGSNFTLKIRSTKLEDSAMYFCASGGGHTEAFFGQGTRLTVV.

The V and J genes are TRBV14 and TRBJ1-2; D perhaps matches TRBD1 (6 bases). V was trimmed by 4 bases and J by 5 bases, leaving 17 bases between them. From germline, CDR1 is SGHDN and CDR2 FVKESK. The CDR3 spans 15 residues. The CDR3 sequence is CASSLRDTKPYGYTF. The CDR3 DNA reads TGTGCCAGCAGCCTTCGGGACACCAAACCATATGGCTACACCTTC.

This chain links TRBV7-2 with TRBJ2-5; TRBD1 agrees at 7 bases. Trimming cost V 5 bases and J 5 bases; bases outside gene matches: 8. The CDR3 spans 14 residues. The germline V gene has CDR1 SGHTA and CDR2 FQGNSA. The CDR3 DNA sequence: TGTGCCAGCAGCCCGAGACAGGGACGGGAGACCCAGTACTTC. It codes for CASSPRQGRETQYF.

The chain employs TRBV27 and TRBJ2-7; TRBD1 agrees at 11 bases. This CDR3 has 14 residues. V lost 4 bases, J lost 6 bases, and 5 bases stayed unmatched. Germline CDR1 is MNHEY and CDR2 is SMNVEV (reference sequence). The CDR3 protein is CASSYTGTGGEQYF. CDR3 bases: TGTGCCAGCAGTTACACCGGGACAGGGGGCGAGCAGTACTTC.

This clone was seen a handful of times. The chain recombines TRBV5-1 with TRBJ1-6, with TRBD1 matching over 11 bases. CDR3 length equals 14 residues. CDR1 and CDR2 from the germline V gene are SGHRS and YFSETQ. After removal of 4 bases from V and 9 bases from J, the junction contained 3 bases not matched to a gene. The CDR3 region has the DNA TGCGCCAGCAGCCGGACAGGGGGCAGTTCACCCCTCCACTTT. This sequence encodes CASSRTGGSSPLHF.

The rearrangement uses TRBV28 and TRBJ1-1; 8 bases are shared with TRBD1. CDR1 is MDHEN and CDR2 is SYDVKM in the germline V gene. V shed 3 bases, J shed 3 bases, and the junction held 3 bases outside the gene matches. This CDR3 spans 14 amino acids. The CDR3 protein is CASSFTQGDTEAFF. As DNA, the CDR3 is TGTGCCAGCAGTTTTACACAGGGGGACACTGAAGCTTTCTTT.

V gene TRBV2 combines with J gene TRBJ1-5, with D maybe TRBD1 (6 bases). Germline assignment: CDR1 SNHLY and CDR2 FYNNEI. Trimming stripped 8 bases from V and 3 bases from J, with 11 bases between. The CDR3 totals 13 residues. This CDR3 is CASLDSFNQPQHF. The CDR3 coding sequence is TGTGCCAGCCTGGACAGTTTCAATCAGCCCCAGCATTTT.

The genes are TRBV5-1 and TRBJ2-3; 9 nucleotides match TRBD2. CDR3 length: 15 amino acids. The germline gives CDR1 SGHRS, CDR2 YFSETQ. The V and J ends lost 4 bases and 5 bases, in that order; junction bases with no gene match: 8. CDR3 in amino acids: CASSAGTSLGDTQYF. CDR3 DNA: TGCGCCAGCAGCGCGGGGACTAGCCTCGGAGATACGCAGTATTTT.

This clone showed up just once. The chain uses TRBV29-1 and TRBJ2-3, with 9 bases identical to TRBD1. V shed 7 bases, J shed 4 bases, and the junction held 6 bases outside the gene matches. This CDR3 comprises 13 residues. In germline, CDR1 is SQVTM, CDR2 ANQGSEA. CDR3 coding DNA: TGCAGCGCCCACAGGGGGCGGTCAGATACGCAGTATTTT. It encodes CSAHRGRSDTQYF.

The genes are TRBV11-1 and TRBJ2-5; 10 positions agree with TRBD2. The CDR3 contains 16 residues. The trim removed 1 base at V and 1 base at J, leaving 3 bases unmatched. The germline V gene has CDR1 SGHAT and CDR2 FQDESV (reference sequence). The CDR3 here is CASSLGLAGAQETQYF. The CDR3 DNA is TGTGCCAGCAGCTTAGGGCTAGCGGGGGCCCAAGAGACCCAGTACTTC.

This clone was seen a single time. The V call is TRBV7-9, the J call TRBJ2-1, with D unresolved. Between the trimmed V and J ends, which lost 3 bases and 9 bases, there was a span of 9 bases. Germline CDR1 reads SEHNR; CDR2 reads FQNEAQ (reference sequence). This CDR3 comprises 12 residues. The CDR3 loop is CASSFASSEQFF. The CDR3 nucleotides are TGTGCCAGCAGCTTTGCCTCCAGTGAGCAGTTCTTC. The variable domain in full, completed from reference TRBV7-9 and TRBJ2-1, reads DTGVSQNPRHKITKRGQNVTFRCDPISEHNRLYWYRQTLGQGPEFLTYFQNEAQLEKSRLLSDRFSAERPKGSFSTLEIQRTEQGDSAMYLCASSFASSEQFFGPGTRLTVL.

This clone occurred once. The chain uses TRBV10-1 and TRBJ2-1; 7 nucleotides match TRBD1. Per the germline V gene, CDR1 is WNHNN and CDR2 is SYGVQD (reference sequence). The CDR3 is 12 residues long. V lost 5 bases and J lost 6; bases outside the gene matches: 1. This CDR3 is CASSNRGNEQFF. Here the CDR3 DNA reads TGCGCCAGCAGTAACAGGGGCAATGAGCAGTTCTTC.

This rearrangement joins TRBV18 to TRBJ2-2; 11 bases map to TRBD2. After removal of 2 bases from V and 0 bases from J, the junction contained 2 bases not matched to a gene. The CDR3 length is 17 residues. Germline loops: CDR1 KGHSH, CDR2 LQKENI. The chain's CDR3 is CASSPTSGGPNTGELFF. CDR3 in DNA: TGTGCCAGCTCACCAACTAGCGGGGGCCCGAACACCGGGGAGCTGTTTTTT. Full variable domain (rest looked up from reference TRBV18 and TRBJ2-2): NAGVMQNPRHLVRRRGQEARLRCSPMKGHSHVYWYRQLPEEGLKFMVYLQKENIIDESGMPKERFSAEFPKEGPSILRIQQVVRGDSAAYFCASSPTSGGPNTGELFFGEGSRLTVL.